The 18 T cell receptor beta chains below come from one sample, sequenced in a study of T-cell reconstitution after alpha-beta-depleted transplantation in children. During its preparation, the TCRbeta library received unique molecular identifiers. TCRdb re-called the PCR reads through MiXCR, storing one row per CDR3 protein. The table includes 200,000 to 250,000 distinct CDR3 sequences, more than 7.5% detected once. The source material was PBMCs from the stem cell graft donor, sampled from the stem cell graft. The receptors were gathered from a human donor who donated a stem cell graft to a child with SCID.

This clonotype was seen ten or more times. The chain employs TRBV7-2 and TRBJ2-2; 7 nucleotides line up with TRBD1. With 5 bases clipped from V and 4 bases from J, the junction kept 7 bases outside the gene matches. Germline V CDR1 and CDR2: SGHTA, FQGNSA. The CDR3 spans 15 residues. In nucleotides, the CDR3 is TGTGCCAGCAGCCCCGACAGGGCGGGCACCGGGGAGCTGTTTTTT. It translates to CASSPDRAGTGELFF. Full variable domain (rest looked up from reference TRBV7-2 and TRBJ2-2): GAGVSQSPSNKVTEKGKDVELRCDPISGHTALYWYRQSLGQGLEFLIYFQGNSAPDKSGLPSDRFSAERTGGSVSTLTIQRTQQEDSAVYLCASSPDRAGTGELFFGEGSRLTVL.

This clonotype was seen only once. This sequence joins TRBV4-3 and TRBJ1-2; the D gene is possibly TRBD1 (5 bases). Germline CDR1 and CDR2: LGHNA and YSLEER. V lost 3 bases and J lost 4, with 15 bases in between. The CDR3 totals 15 residues. For the CDR3, the DNA is TGCGCCAGCAGCCATACTAACAGGCTTGGCTATGGCTACACCTTC. It specifies CASSHTNRLGYGYTF.

This clonotype was seen a single time. The CDR3 protein is CASTGGENTGELFF. In nucleotides, the CDR3 is TGTGCCAGCACAGGGGGCGAAAACACCGGGGAGCTGTTTTTT. The chain links TRBV2 to TRBJ2-2; TRBD1 matches 8 bases. V was pared by 7 bases and J by 2 bases, with 3 bases of the junction left unmatched. The CDR3 length is 14 residues. The germline V gene has CDR1 SNHLY and CDR2 FYNNEI.

This clonotype came up many times. This chain links TRBV20-1 with TRBJ2-3; D is ambiguous. Germline assignment: CDR1 DFQATT and CDR2 SNEGSKA (reference sequence). The V end lost 3 bases, the J end lost 2 bases, and 9 bases lay between the germline ends. This CDR3 spans 13 amino acids. Here the CDR3 DNA reads TGCAGTGCTAGCACCACCACCACAGATACGCAGTATTTT. Translated, it gives CSASTTTTDTQYF.

This clonotype has at least ten counts. CDR3 residues: CSARDLSSGGENTGELFF. The CDR3 coding sequence is TGCAGTGCTAGAGATCTGTCTAGCGGGGGGGAAAACACCGGGGAGCTGTTTTTT. The chain employs TRBV20-1 and TRBJ2-2, with TRBD2 matching over 12 bases. The V and J ends lost 0 bases and 2 bases, in that order; junction bases with no gene match: 7. This CDR3 comprises 18 residues. Germline assignment: CDR1 DFQATT and CDR2 SNEGSKA (reference sequence).

Ten or more counts support this clonotype. This sequence joins TRBV5-1 and TRBJ1-3; D unclear. The CDR3 extends over 17 amino acids. V was shortened by 2 bases and J by 0 bases, with 15 bases between the two germline ends. Germline V gives CDR1 SGHRS, CDR2 YFSETQ. CDR3 loop: CASSFPGPMNSGNTIYF. The CDR3 DNA sequence: TGCGCCAGCAGCTTTCCCGGGCCGATGAACTCTGGAAACACCATATATTTT.

The chain has TRBV11-1 and TRBJ1-1; weak D call: TRBD1 (5 bases). V was pared by 5 bases and J by 0 bases, with 25 bases between. Germline loops: CDR1 SGHAT, CDR2 FQDESV (reference sequence). The CDR3 runs to 19 residues. The chain's CDR3 is CASSQISQLTVTMNTEAFF. CDR3 coding DNA: TGTGCCAGCAGCCAGATTAGCCAATTGACAGTAACCATGAACACTGAAGCTTTCTTT.

In its sample, this clonotype was seen many times. The V and J genes are TRBV20-1 and TRBJ2-1, with D perhaps matching TRBD2 (5 bases). Germline V lookup: CDR1 DFQATT, CDR2 SNEGSKA (reference sequence). The CDR3 is 15 residues long. V lost 0 bases to trimming and J lost 3 bases, with 12 bases between them. CDR3 residues: CSARDRGYGYNEQFF. In DNA form, the CDR3 reads TGCAGTGCTAGAGACAGAGGGTACGGCTACAATGAGCAGTTCTTC.

This clonotype has at least ten counts. The chain employs TRBV9 and TRBJ2-3; TRBD2 matches 12 bases. The V segment lost 3 bases and the J segment 2 bases; nucleotides outside the gene matches: 4. The CDR3 has 16 amino acids. Germline V CDR1 and CDR2: SGDLS, YYNGEE. CDR3 protein: CASSGGLAGITDTQYF. CDR3 sequence (DNA): TGTGCCAGCAGCGGTGGACTAGCGGGAATCACAGATACGCAGTATTTT.

This clonotype was observed at least ten times. The chain couples TRBV20-1 to TRBJ2-7, with 8 bases lining up with TRBD2. This CDR3 region has 15 residues. Trimming cost V 5 bases and J 0 bases; bases outside gene matches: 9. From germline, CDR1 is DFQATT and CDR2 SNEGSKA (reference sequence). CDR3 region: CSAPDGGGYSYEQYF. As DNA, the CDR3 is TGCAGTGCTCCCGACGGGGGGGGGTACTCCTACGAGCAGTACTTC.

The rearrangement joins TRBV3-1 to TRBJ1-5; possible D gene TRBD1, 5 bases. CDR3 size: 14 residues. Trimming took 4 bases from V and 10 from J, leaving 17 bases between them. The germline CDR1 and CDR2 sequences are LGHDT and YNNKEL (reference sequence). The CDR3 DNA reads as TGTGCCAGCAGCCCGGGGGGAGGCACTCACCCCCAGCATTTT. It is translated as CASSPGGGTHPQHF.

This clonotype was found a few times. The chain employs TRBV3-1 and TRBJ2-1; D ambiguous. The germline V gene has CDR1 LGHDT and CDR2 YNNKEL (reference sequence). The CDR3 contains 12 residues. V lost 4 bases to trimming and J lost 6 bases, with 7 bases between them. This chain's CDR3 is CASSLVPNEQFF. CDR3 sequence (DNA): TGTGCCAGCAGCCTGGTCCCCAATGAGCAGTTCTTC.

This clonotype came up many times. V is TRBV20-1 and J is TRBJ2-3; 12 bases line up with TRBD2. The V segment lost 5 bases and the J segment 7 bases; nucleotides outside the gene matches: 7. Germline CDR1 is DFQATT and CDR2 is SNEGSKA (reference sequence). The CDR3 runs 14 residues. The CDR3 bases are TGCAGTGCTCAGCTAGCGGGGGGGTCTTATACGCAGTATTTT. This codes for CSAQLAGGSYTQYF.

This clonotype was observed many times. The DNA of the CDR3 is TGCAGCGTTGGATCGGGACAGAAGTGGCCAGATACGCAGTATTTT. Translating gives CSVGSGQKWPDTQYF. The chain recombines TRBV29-1 with TRBJ2-3; 7 bases line up with TRBD1. This CDR3 contains 15 residues. CDR1 and CDR2 (germline): SQVTM, ANQGSEA. With 4 bases clipped from V and 4 bases from J, the junction kept 11 bases outside the gene matches.

There are many counts of this clonotype. The germline gene is not matched at one end of the junction; a read error may be the cause. The rearrangement links TRBV7-9 to TRBJ2-1; perhaps TRBD1 as D (5 bases). CDR1 and CDR2 from the germline V gene are SEHNR and FQNEAQ (reference sequence). The CDR3 spans 15 residues. The CDR3: CASSVGQGTANEQFF. CDR3 coding DNA: TGTGCGAGCAGCGTTGGCCAGGGAACAGCCAATGAGCAGTTCTTC. The full variable domain, its missing parts supplied by reference TRBV7-9 and TRBJ2-1, is DTGVSQNPRHKITKRGQNVTFRCDPISEHNRLYWYRQTLGQGPEFLTYFQNEAQLEKSRLLSDRFSAERPKGSFSTLEIQRTEQGDSAMYLCASSVGQGTANEQFFGPGTRLTVL.

This clonotype was counted ten times or more. The chain is built from TRBV12-3 or TRBV12-4 and TRBJ1-2; possibly TRBD1 for D (5 bases). Trimming left V 6 bases short and J 3 bases short, with 14 bases between. The CDR3 spans 14 residues. The CDR3 loop is CASRRGGQYYGYTF. CDR3 DNA sequence: TGTGCCAGCAGACGGGGGGGTCAGTACTATGGCTACACCTTC.

This clonotype occurred many times. The chain employs TRBV6-4 and TRBJ1-2; 7 bases agree with TRBD1. The CDR3 is 14 residues long. Trimming at V came to 3 bases and at J to 8 bases, leaving 9 bases not matched to a gene. From germline, CDR1 is MRHNA and CDR2 SNTAGT. This CDR3 is CASSEETGLGGYTF. The CDR3 coding sequence is TGTGCCAGCAGTGAAGAGACAGGGCTAGGAGGCTACACCTTC.

In this sample, this clonotype turned up many times. V usage is TRBV28 and J usage is TRBJ2-3, with D uncertain. Germline lookup yields CDR1 MDHEN and CDR2 SYDVKM. V lost 5 bases to trimming and J lost 6 bases, with 6 bases between them. This CDR3 has 11 residues. The chain's CDR3 is CASSIVDTQYF. DNA of the CDR3: TGTGCCAGCAGTATCGTTGATACGCAGTATTTT.